This T cell receptor (beta chain) derives from a study of T cells after yellow fever vaccination. Study summary: With SMART-Seq v4 Ultra Low Input, the fractions containing low cell numbers were prepared. Findings and limits, study-wide: Few clonotypes appeared in both CD4 and CD8 compartments.

The study made its TCR cDNA through 5'RACE template switching. That step introduced a universal primer site along with UMIs. TCRdb passed the 5' RACE reads through MiXCR, listing each CDR3 protein once. The repertoire holds 400,000 to 650,000 distinct CDR3 sequences, with just over 20% as singletons. Notes on this clonotype: Its cognate antigen is unknown.

This CDR3 has 13 residues. The specimen was PBMCs, collected more than 20 days after the first yellow fever vaccination. This rearrangement joins TRBV21-1 to TRBJ2-7; the table's D gene call, TRBD1, was not cross checked with the DNA. TRBV21-1 is termed a pseudogene. The sequence derives from a man younger than 35 who received the YFV17D yellow fever vaccine. The CDR3 DNA is TGTGCCAGCAGCAAAGCACCGGGCCGGGAGCAGTACTTC. Residues: CASSKAPGREQYF.